Shown below are 5 T cell receptor beta chains from a single sample sequenced in a study of identical twins (dated by TCRdb to the mid-2010s). Receptor libraries were prepared by 5' RACE. The sample was run on an Illumina HiSeq 2000. TCRdb reworked the public reads: Q25 trimming with fastp, MiXCR clone assembly, productive beta chains retained. Rows merge per CDR3 protein into single entries with the most common DNA and genes. The sample table lists under 400,000 distinct CDR3 sequences, 9% of them with a count of one. Together, the top ten hold more than 8% of the sample. Source material: naive T cells sorted from blood. The cell subset or site label on this specimen signifies: cells isolated with a human naive T-cell isolation kit. The receptors originated from a woman aged 45-60 years in good health.

The chain carries TRBV12-3 or TRBV12-4 and TRBJ1-4; D not resolved. The V end was cut by 7 bases, the J end by 5 bases, with 11 bases between. CDR3 length: 13 amino acids. The CDR3 protein is CASNIRANEKLFF. The CDR3 DNA sequence: TGTGCCAGCAATATTAGGGCGAATGAAAAACTGTTTTTT.

This clonotype was seen only a few times. V and J are TRBV7-3 and TRBJ2-2; 9 bases fit TRBD1. This CDR3 has 17 residues. Germline loops: CDR1 SGHTA, CDR2 FQGTGA. J lost 5 bases, V lost 1 base, and 8 bases had no gene match. The CDR3 bases are TGTGCCAGCAGCTTAAGATGGTGGGACAGGGTAACCGGGGAGCTGTTTTTT. Protein sequence: CASSLRWWDRVTGELFF.

The rearrangement uses TRBV29-1 and TRBJ1-6, with 9 positions matching TRBD1. V shed 5 bases, J shed 9 bases, and the junction held 8 bases outside the gene matches. Germline CDR1 SQVTM, CDR2 ANQGSEA. CDR3 length equals 14 residues. The CDR3 sequence is CSVTTGTGSSPLHF. For the CDR3, the DNA is TGCAGCGTTACAACCGGGACAGGGAGTTCACCCCTCCACTTT.

This clonotype appeared a few times. This sequence joins TRBV20-1 and TRBJ2-7, with D perhaps TRBD1 (6 bases). The CDR3 is made up of 14 amino acids. V lost 4 bases to trimming and J lost 4 bases, with 17 bases between them. Germline CDR1 and CDR2: DFQATT and SNEGSKA (reference sequence). The CDR3 nucleotides read TGCAGTGCTATCCACTATCCGGACAGATACGAGCAGTACTTC. Protein: CSAIHYPDRYEQYF.

The chain joins TRBV27 to TRBJ2-7; TRBD1 matches at 7 bases. Looked up from germline, CDR1 is MNHEY and CDR2 is SMNVEV (reference sequence). V dropped 5 bases and J dropped 5; count of bases not matched to a gene: 12. This CDR3 region has 15 residues. CDR3 DNA: TGTGCCAGCAGTCCGCACGAGACAGGGAGAAACGAGCAGTACTTC. Its protein product is CASSPHETGRNEQYF.